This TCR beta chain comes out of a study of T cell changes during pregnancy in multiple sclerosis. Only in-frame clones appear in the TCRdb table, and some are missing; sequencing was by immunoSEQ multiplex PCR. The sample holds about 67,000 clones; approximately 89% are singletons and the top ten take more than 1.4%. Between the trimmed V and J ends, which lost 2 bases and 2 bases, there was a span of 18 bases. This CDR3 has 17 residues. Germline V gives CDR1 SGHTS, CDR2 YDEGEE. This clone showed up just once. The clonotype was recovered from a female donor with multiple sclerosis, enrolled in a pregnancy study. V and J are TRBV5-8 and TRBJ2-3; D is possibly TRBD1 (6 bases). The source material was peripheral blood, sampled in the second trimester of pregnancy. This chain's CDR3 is CASSFTMDSLYTDTQYF. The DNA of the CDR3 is TGTGCCAGCAGCTTTACGATGGACAGCTTGTACACAGATACGCAGTATTTT.